This T cell receptor (beta chain) was documented in a study of OX40 agonist ivuxolimab in advanced cancers. Study-wide points: Relative to CD4+ cells, CD8+ T cells on average had more expanded clones.

The sample holds one count of this clone. Its antigen is currently unknown. Profiling relied on immunoSEQ multiplex PCR, and the TCRdb table lists in-frame clones only, not all of them. The sample includes fewer than 70,000 clones, about 90% seen only once; the top ten take 14% to 15%. The timepoints at which blood was sampled were baseline, cycle 4 day 1, and cycle 7 day 1. CDR1 and CDR2 (germline): SGHNT, YENEEA. The junction had 8 bases not matched to a gene; V was cut back by 1 base and J by 6 bases. The CDR3 is 18 amino acids. Sequences were derived from CD4+ or CD8+ T cells sorted from blood, sampled in a trial of the OX40 agonist ivuxolimab. The TCR sequence derives from an adult with an advanced solid tumor such as melanoma, head and neck, liver or kidney cancer. The V and J genes are TRBV11-3 and TRBJ2-1, with 14 bases identical to TRBD2. The CDR3 bases are TGTGCCAGCAGCTTAGGAAAGGGGACTAGCGGGAGTCTCAATGAGCAGTTCTTC. As protein: CASSLGKGTSGSLNEQFF.